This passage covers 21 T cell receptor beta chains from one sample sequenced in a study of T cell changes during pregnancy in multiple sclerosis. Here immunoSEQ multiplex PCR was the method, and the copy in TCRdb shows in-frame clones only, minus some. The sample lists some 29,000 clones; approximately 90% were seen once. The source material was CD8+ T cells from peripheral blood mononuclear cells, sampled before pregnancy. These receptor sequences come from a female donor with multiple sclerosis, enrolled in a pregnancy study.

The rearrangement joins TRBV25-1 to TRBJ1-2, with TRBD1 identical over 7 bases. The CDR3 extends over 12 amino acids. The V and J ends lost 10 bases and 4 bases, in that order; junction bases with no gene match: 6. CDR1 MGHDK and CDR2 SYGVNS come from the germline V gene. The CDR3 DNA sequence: TGTGCCACCGGGACAGCCTCCTATGGCTACACCTTC. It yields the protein CATGTASYGYTF.

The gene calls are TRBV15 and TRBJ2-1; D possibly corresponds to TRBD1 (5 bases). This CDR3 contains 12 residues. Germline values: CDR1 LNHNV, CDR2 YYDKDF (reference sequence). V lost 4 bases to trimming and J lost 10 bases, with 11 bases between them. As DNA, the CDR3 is TGTGCCACCAGCAACACAAGGGGAGAGCAGTTCTTC. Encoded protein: CATSNTRGEQFF.

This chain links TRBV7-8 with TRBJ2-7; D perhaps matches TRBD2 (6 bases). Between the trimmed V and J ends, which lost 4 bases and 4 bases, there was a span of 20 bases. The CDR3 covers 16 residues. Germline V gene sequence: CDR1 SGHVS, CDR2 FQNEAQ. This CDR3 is CASSSLGEVGLYEQYF. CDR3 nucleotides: TGTGCCAGCAGCTCCTTGGGGGAGGTTGGATTGTACGAGCAGTACTTC. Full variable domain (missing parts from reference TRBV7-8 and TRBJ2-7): GAGVSQSPRYKVAKRGQDVALRCDPISGHVSLFWYQQALGQGPEFLTYFQNEAQLDKSGLPSDRFFAERPEGSVSTLKIQRTQQEDSAVYLCASSSLGEVGLYEQYFGPGTRLTVT.

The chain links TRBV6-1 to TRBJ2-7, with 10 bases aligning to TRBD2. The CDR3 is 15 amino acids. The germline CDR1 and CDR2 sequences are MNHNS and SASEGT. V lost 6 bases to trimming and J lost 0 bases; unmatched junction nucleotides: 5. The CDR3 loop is CASSHTSGASYEQYF. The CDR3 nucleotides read TGTGCCAGCAGCCACACTAGCGGGGCCTCCTACGAGCAGTACTTC.

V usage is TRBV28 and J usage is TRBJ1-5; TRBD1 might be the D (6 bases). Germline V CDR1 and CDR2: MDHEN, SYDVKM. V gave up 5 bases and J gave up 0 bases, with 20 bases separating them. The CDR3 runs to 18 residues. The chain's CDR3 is CASSLRPGVVHSNQPQHF. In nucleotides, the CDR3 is TGTGCCAGCAGTCTTCGCCCAGGGGTTGTACATAGCAATCAGCCCCAGCATTTT.

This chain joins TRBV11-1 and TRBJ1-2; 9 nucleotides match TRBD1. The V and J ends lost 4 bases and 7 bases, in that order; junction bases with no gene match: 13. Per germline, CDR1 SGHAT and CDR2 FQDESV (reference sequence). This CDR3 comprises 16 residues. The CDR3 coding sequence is TGTGCCAGCAGCTCCTTACTTGGGACAGGGTTGCGTGGCTACACCTTC. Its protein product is CASSSLLGTGLRGYTF.

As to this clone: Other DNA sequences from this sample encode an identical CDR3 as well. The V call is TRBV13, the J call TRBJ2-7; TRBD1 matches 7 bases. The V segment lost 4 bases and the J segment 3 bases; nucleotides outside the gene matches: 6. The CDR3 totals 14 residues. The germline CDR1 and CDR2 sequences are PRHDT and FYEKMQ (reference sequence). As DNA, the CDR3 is TGTGCCAGCAGCTCCCGGGACAGAGACTACGAGCAGTACTTC. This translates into CASSSRDRDYEQYF.

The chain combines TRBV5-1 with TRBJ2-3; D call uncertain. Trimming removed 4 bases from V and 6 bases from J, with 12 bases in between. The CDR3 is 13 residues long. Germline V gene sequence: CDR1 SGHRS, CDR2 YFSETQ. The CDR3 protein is CASSPWSGDTQYF. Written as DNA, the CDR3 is TGCGCCAGCAGCCCGTGGTCAGGCGATACGCAGTATTTT.

In DNA, the CDR3 is TGTGCCAGCAGCTTAGTGGGACAGCCTGCCTACGAGCAGTACTTC. This sequence encodes CASSLVGQPAYEQYF. This chain uses TRBV7-8 with TRBJ2-7, with TRBD1 matching 7 bases. Germline CDR1 reads SGHVS; CDR2 reads FQNEAQ. This CDR3 is built from 15 residues. Losses at the gene ends were 1 base for V and 2 bases for J; bases not matched to a gene: 5.

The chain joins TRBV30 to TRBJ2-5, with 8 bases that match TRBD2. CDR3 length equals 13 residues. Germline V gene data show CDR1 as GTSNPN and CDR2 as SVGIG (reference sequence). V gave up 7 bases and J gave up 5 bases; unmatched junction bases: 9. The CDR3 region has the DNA TGTGCCTCCGGACTAGCTCAGGGGGAGACCCAGTACTTC. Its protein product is CASGLAQGETQYF.

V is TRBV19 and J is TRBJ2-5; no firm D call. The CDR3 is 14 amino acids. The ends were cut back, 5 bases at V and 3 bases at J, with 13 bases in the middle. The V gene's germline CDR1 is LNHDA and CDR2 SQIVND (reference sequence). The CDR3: CASSSTWKEETQYF. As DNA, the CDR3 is TGTGCCAGTAGTTCGACTTGGAAAGAAGAGACCCAGTACTTC.

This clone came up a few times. CDR3 sequence: CASSYGTETGEQFF. DNA of the CDR3: TGTGCCAGCAGCTACGGGACAGAGACCGGTGAGCAGTTCTTC. The V gene is TRBV27, the J gene TRBJ2-1; 7 nucleotides agree with TRBD1. The V and J ends lost 6 bases and 9 bases, in that order; junction bases with no gene match: 11. The length of the CDR3 is 14 residues. CDR1 and CDR2 from the germline V gene are MNHEY and SMNVEV (reference sequence).

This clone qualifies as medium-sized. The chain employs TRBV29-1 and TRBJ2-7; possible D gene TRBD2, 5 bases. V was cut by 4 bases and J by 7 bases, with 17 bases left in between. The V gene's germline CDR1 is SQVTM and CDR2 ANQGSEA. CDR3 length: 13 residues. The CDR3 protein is CSVGAGEYGEQYF. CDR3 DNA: TGCAGCGTTGGGGCCGGGGAATACGGAGAGCAGTACTTC.

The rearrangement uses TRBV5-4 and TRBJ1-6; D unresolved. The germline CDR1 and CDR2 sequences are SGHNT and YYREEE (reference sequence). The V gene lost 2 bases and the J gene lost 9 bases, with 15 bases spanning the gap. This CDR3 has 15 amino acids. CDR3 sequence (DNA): TGTGCCAGCAGCTTCCCCGGCGAGGTTGGTTCACCCCTCCACTTT. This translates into CASSFPGEVGSPLHF.

CDR3 in DNA: TGTGCCAGCAGCTTAGTATCTGCCGGGGGGGAGACCCAGTACTTC. Its protein is CASSLVSAGGETQYF. The genes are TRBV13 and TRBJ2-5; 7 bases match TRBD2. The CDR3 has 15 amino acids. V lost 1 base to trimming and J lost 5 bases; unmatched junction nucleotides: 7. Germline V gene data show CDR1 as PRHDT and CDR2 as FYEKMQ (reference sequence).

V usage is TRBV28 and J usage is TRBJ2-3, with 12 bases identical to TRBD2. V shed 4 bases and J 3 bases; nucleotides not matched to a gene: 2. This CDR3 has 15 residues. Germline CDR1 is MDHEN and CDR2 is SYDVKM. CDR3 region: CASSSTSGRTDTQYF. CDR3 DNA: TGTGCCAGCAGTTCGACTAGCGGGAGAACAGATACGCAGTATTTT.

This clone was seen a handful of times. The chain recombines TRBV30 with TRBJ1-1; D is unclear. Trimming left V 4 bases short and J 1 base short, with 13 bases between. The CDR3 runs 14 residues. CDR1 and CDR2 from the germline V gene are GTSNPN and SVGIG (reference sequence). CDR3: CAWIPGLTNTEAFF. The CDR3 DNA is TGTGCCTGGATACCCGGGTTAACGAACACTGAAGCTTTCTTT.

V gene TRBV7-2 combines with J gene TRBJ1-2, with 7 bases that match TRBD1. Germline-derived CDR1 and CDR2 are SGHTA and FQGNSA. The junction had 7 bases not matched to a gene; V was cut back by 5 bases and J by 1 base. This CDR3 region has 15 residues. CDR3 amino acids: CASSTGQSVNYGYTF. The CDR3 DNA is TGTGCCAGCAGCACGGGACAGTCCGTTAACTATGGCTACACCTTC.

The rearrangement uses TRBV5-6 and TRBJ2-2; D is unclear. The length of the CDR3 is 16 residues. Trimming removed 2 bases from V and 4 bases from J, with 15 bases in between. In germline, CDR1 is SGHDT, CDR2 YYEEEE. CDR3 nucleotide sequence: TGTGCCAGCAGCTTTTCATCGGGTTTCGGCACCGGGGAGCTGTTTTTT. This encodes CASSFSSGFGTGELFF.

CDR3 protein: CASNDRGGSEYGYTF. The CDR3 DNA reads TGTGCCAGCAACGACCGGGGAGGGAGTGAATATGGCTACACCTTC. J is TRBJ1-2 and V is TRBV7-9, with D hard to call. Looked up from germline, CDR1 is SEHNR and CDR2 is FQNEAQ (reference sequence). Deletions cut 7 bases from V and 5 bases from J, with 20 bases between. The CDR3 has 15 amino acids.

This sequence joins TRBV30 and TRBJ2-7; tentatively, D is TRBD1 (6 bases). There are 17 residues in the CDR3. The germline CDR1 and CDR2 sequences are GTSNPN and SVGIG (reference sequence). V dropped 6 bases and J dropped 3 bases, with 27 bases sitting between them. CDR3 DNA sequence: TGTGCCTGCGGTGACAGGATCATGTCGGTTGGGGGCTACGAGCAGTACTTC. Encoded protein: CACGDRIMSVGGYEQYF.